The sequence of this TCR beta chain was determined in a study of OX40 agonist ivuxolimab in advanced cancers. For the study in its entirety: Ivuxolimab was an agonistic, fully human IgG2 monoclonal antibody directed against OX40 (CD134), a costimulatory receptor. Intravenous ivuxolimab was administered to patients every 2 weeks at six dose levels: 0.01, 0.1, 0.3, 1.5, 3 and 10 mg/kg. Among the roughly 52 dose-escalation patients, about 19 had hepatocellular carcinoma, around 15 melanoma, 9 renal cell carcinoma and 9 head and neck cancer. In the dose-escalation cohort, 70% to 85% of patients were male, and the mean age was around 60 years, with a range of about 23 to 90. Patients were allowed to have had prior anti-PD-1, anti-PD-L1 or anti-CTLA-4 therapy, and 40% of the dose-escalation patients had previously received checkpoint inhibitors. Three dose-escalation patients achieved partial responses, one with hepatocellular carcinoma and two with cutaneous melanoma. The purpose of peripheral TCRbeta sequencing was to test whether ivuxolimab changed TCR sequence diversity and led to clonal T-cell expansion. The paper describes the monotherapy dose-escalation part (N ≈ 51 patients) of the phase I trial of ivuxolimab.

Patients with a history of autoimmune disease or receiving systemic immunosuppression were excluded from the trial. Peripheral blood for TCR sequencing was collected from all dose cohorts at baseline, on cycle 4 day 1, and on cycle 7 day 1. The samples were drawn from a first-in-human, open-label, multicenter phase I dose-escalation trial of ivuxolimab. Adults with locally advanced or metastatic melanoma, renal cell, hepatocellular, or head and neck squamous cell carcinoma were enrolled in the trial. Before TCR sequencing, CD4+ T cells and CD8+ T cells were sorted from peripheral blood as separate populations. The CDR3 sequence holds 13 residues, the cysteine and phenylalanine included. The DNA shown is the 39-base CDR3, in frame from base 1. V was cut back by 5 bases and J by 0 bases, leaving a gap of 7 bases between them. In the germline V gene, CDR1 corresponds to KGHSH and CDR2 to LQKENI. Note on this clone: Its antigen has not been determined. Base quality data are lacking; no much larger clone is found one base away.

Overall study outcomes, separate from this receptor: Partial responders in the 0.1-3.0 mg/kg groups had among the lowest normalized peripheral clonal expansion, especially among CD8+ T cells. At doses of 0.1 to 3.0 mg/kg, clonal expansion of both CD4+ and CD8+ blood T cells was observed from baseline to week 6. Low levels of normalized T-cell clonal expansion were also shown by some nonresponding patients. On average, CD8+ T cells showed more expanded clones than CD4+ T cells after ivuxolimab. Which antigens the clonally expanded peripheral T cells were specific for was not determined.

Genomic DNA was isolated from the sorted cells so that the TCRbeta CDR3 region could be sequenced. TCRbeta CDR3 regions were sequenced using the immunoSEQ Assay. Drawn from immuneACCESS, this table holds only the in-frame rearrangements with V and J called that TCRdb kept. Clones are partly lost; checked studies trace under half to an unresolved V gene and leave the rest unexplained. The sample records more than 55,000 clones, 75% to 90% of which are singletons. The top ten hold roughly 1.1% of the sample. The receptor comes from an adult with an advanced solid tumor such as melanoma, head and neck, liver or kidney cancer. Rearrangement joined TRBV18 to TRBJ1-1, with an unclear D gene assignment. Here the sequenced sample was CD4+ or CD8+ T cells sorted from blood, taken in a trial of the OX40 agonist ivuxolimab. The DNA sequence is given as TGTGCCAGCTCAAATAACATGAACACTGAAGCTTTCTTT. It translates as CASSNNMNTEAFF.